The next 27 T cell receptor beta chains were all read from a single sample in a study of multiple sclerosis patients with progressive multifocal leukoencephalopathy. The data were produced by immunoSEQ multiplex PCR, yet TCRdb's version contains in-frame clones alone and is incomplete. This table holds about 30,000 clones, roughly 86% found once. Time point given: five to six months of natalizumab therapy. The sequenced sample was PBMCs, obtained from a patient treated with natalizumab. The receptors come from a human donor with multiple sclerosis.

The chain recombines TRBV19 with TRBJ2-7; a weak D match, TRBD1 (6 bases). The germline gives CDR1 LNHDA, CDR2 SQIVND (reference sequence). The CDR3 is 14 amino acids. V was clipped by 3 bases and J by 1 base, with 10 bases between them. The CDR3, as DNA: TGTGCCAGTAGTATCTACAGGGAATCCTACGAGCAGTACTTC. Its translation: CASSIYRESYEQYF.

This chain links TRBV5-8 with TRBJ2-3; 12 bases agree with TRBD2. Germline CDR1 and CDR2: SGHTS and YDEGEE. This CDR3 is built from 18 residues. Trimming cost V 1 base and J 4 bases; bases outside gene matches: 10. CDR3 amino acids: CASSLLAGGREGPDTQYF. The DNA for the CDR3 is TGTGCCAGCAGCTTGCTAGCGGGAGGGAGGGAAGGGCCAGATACGCAGTATTTT.

The chain uses TRBV5-4 and TRBJ2-1; TRBD2 matches at 11 bases. The CDR3 has 15 amino acids. Germline V CDR1 and CDR2: SGHNT, YYREEE (reference sequence). The V gene end was trimmed by 1 base and the J gene end by 9 bases; junction bases not matched to a gene: 6. The CDR3 DNA reads TGTGCCAGCAGCTTGCCGACTAGCGGGACGGGTGAGCAGTTCTTC. Its translation: CASSLPTSGTGEQFF. The variable domain in full, with the rest retrieved from reference TRBV5-4 and TRBJ2-1, is ETGVTQSPTHLIKTRGQQVTLRCSSQSGHNTVSWYQQALGQGPQFIFQYYREEENGRGNFPPRFSGLQFPNYSSELNVNALELDDSALYLCASSLPTSGTGEQFFGPGTRLTVL.

The chain combines TRBV27 with TRBJ2-1, with D unclear. The V end was cut by 6 bases, the J end by 3 bases, with 15 bases between. This CDR3 spans 15 amino acids. Germline V gene lookup returns CDR1 MNHEY and CDR2 SMNVEV (reference sequence). The CDR3 region has the DNA TGTGCCAGCAGATCCGAACTGGGATTCTACAATGAGCAGTTCTTC. Translated, it gives CASRSELGFYNEQFF.

The chain recombines TRBV29-1 with TRBJ2-1; 7 bases are shared with TRBD2. V lost 4 bases, J lost 2 bases, and 5 bases stayed unmatched. The germline gives CDR1 SQVTM, CDR2 ANQGSEA. There are 14 residues in the CDR3. The CDR3 here is CSVVKRGPYNEQFF. CDR3 nucleotides: TGCAGCGTTGTAAAGCGGGGACCCTACAATGAGCAGTTCTTC.

The chain couples TRBV4-1 to TRBJ1-5; TRBD1 is a possible D gene (6 bases). The germline gives CDR1 MGHRA, CDR2 YSYEKL. CDR3 length: 17 residues. V was shortened by 0 bases and J by 0 bases, with 12 bases between the two germline ends. DNA of the CDR3: TGCGCCAGCAGCCAAGAAAGGGACACGTATAGCAATCAGCCCCAGCATTTT. It is translated as CASSQERDTYSNQPQHF.

The rearrangement links TRBV28 to TRBJ1-4; D is unresolved. V lost 6 bases, J lost 5 bases, and 7 bases lay in between. CDR1 is MDHEN, CDR2 SYDVKM, per germline. The CDR3 loop spans 12 amino acids. CDR3 region: CASSKPNEKLFF. The CDR3 DNA is TGTGCCAGCAGCAAACCGAATGAAAAACTGTTTTTT.

The chain uses TRBV28 and TRBJ1-5; D is uncertain. CDR1 and CDR2 from the germline V gene are MDHEN and SYDVKM. The length of the CDR3 is 15 residues. The V and J ends lost 4 bases and 0 bases respectively, with 10 bases between them. This chain's CDR3 is CASSSQVTSNQPQHF. The CDR3 nucleotides read TGTGCCAGCAGTTCGCAGGTGACTAGCAATCAGCCCCAGCATTTT.

Worth noting for this clone: Germline is not matched at one junction end, which may reflect a read error. This rearrangement joins TRBV6-5 to TRBJ2-1; 8 bases align to TRBD1. There are 12 residues in the CDR3. Germline-derived CDR1 and CDR2 are MNHEY and SVGAGI. The CDR3 sequence: CASSYSGQEPFF. The CDR3 DNA reads as TGTGCCAGCAGTTACTCGGGACAGGAGCCGTTCTTC.

The rearrangement joins TRBV4-3 to TRBJ2-1, with no clear D. Germline lookup yields CDR1 LGHNA and CDR2 YSLEER. This CDR3 is 15 amino acids long. V was cut by 1 base and J by 0 bases, with 7 bases left in between. The CDR3: CASSQASTSYNEQFF. The CDR3 DNA reads TGCGCCAGCAGCCAAGCCTCGACCTCCTACAATGAGCAGTTCTTC.

This rearrangement joins TRBV5-6 to TRBJ1-5, with a weak D call TRBD1 (5 bases). The CDR3 contains 14 residues. Germline CDR1 SGHDT, CDR2 YYEEEE. Trimming stripped 3 bases from V and 7 bases from J, with 14 bases between. In nucleotides, the CDR3 is TGTGCCAGCAGCTGGTGGGGGGTAGGGCAGCCCCAGCATTTT. Protein product: CASSWWGVGQPQHF.

The rearrangement uses TRBV18 and TRBJ1-2; TRBD1 agrees at 9 bases. V lost 3 bases to trimming and J lost 7 bases; unmatched junction nucleotides: 15. The CDR3 length is 17 residues. Germline V lookup: CDR1 KGHSH, CDR2 LQKENI. The CDR3 coding sequence is TGTGCCAGCTCACCGGGGACAGGGCCCCACTTGCCGGGTGGCTACACCTTC. As protein: CASSPGTGPHLPGGYTF.

This chain uses TRBV19 with TRBJ1-5; the D is unclear. The V end lost 2 bases, the J end lost 7 bases, and 9 bases lay between the germline ends. The CDR3 sequence is 13 residues long. In germline, CDR1 is LNHDA, CDR2 SQIVND (reference sequence). The CDR3 protein is CASSIRVGQPQHF. CDR3 nucleotides: TGTGCCAGTAGTATAAGGGTCGGACAGCCCCAGCATTTT.

This clone was recorded a few times. The chain combines TRBV6-6 with TRBJ1-6; D not resolved. Germline CDR1 is MNHNY and CDR2 is SVGAGI (reference sequence). V dropped 6 bases and J dropped 5 bases, with 14 bases sitting between them. The CDR3 has 15 amino acids. DNA for the CDR3: TGTGCCAGCAGCCCGCTCATCCGTAATAATTCACCCCTCCACTTT. As protein: CASSPLIRNNSPLHF.

As to this clone: At one of its ends the junction is not consistent with the germline gene, which may arise from a read error. V and J are TRBV7-7 and TRBJ2-3; D unclear. Germline V gene data show CDR1 as SSHAT and CDR2 as FNYEAQ (reference sequence). The CDR3 loop spans 15 amino acids. CDR3 sequence reads: CASSPSGRGTDTQYF. The CDR3 nucleotides read TGTGCTAGCAGCCCCTCTGGACGAGGCACAGATACGCAGTATTTT.

The genes are TRBV5-4 and TRBJ1-5; unclear D gene. Germline values: CDR1 SGHNT, CDR2 YYREEE (reference sequence). The CDR3 has 14 residues. The V end lost 0 bases, the J end lost 7 bases, and 11 bases lay between the germline ends. The CDR3 DNA is TGTGCCAGCAGCTTGGGAGGGCCGGGGCAGCCCCAGCATTTT. Amino acids: CASSLGGPGQPQHF.

The chain uses TRBV11-2 and TRBJ1-1, with a weak D call TRBD1 (6 bases). CDR3 length: 15 amino acids. CDR1 and CDR2 (germline): SGHAT, FQNNGV. The V end was cut by 3 bases, the J end by 4 bases, with 15 bases between. CDR3 nucleotides: TGTGCCAGCAGCTTCCAGGGCACGGGGGCCACTGAAGCTTTCTTT. It translates to CASSFQGTGATEAFF.

This sequence joins TRBV5-6 and TRBJ2-2, with D uncertain. CDR3 length: 13 residues. Trimming pared 6 bases from V and 4 bases from J, leaving 10 bases between. Germline loops: CDR1 SGHDT, CDR2 YYEEEE. CDR3 region: CASTPTLTGELFF. As DNA, the CDR3 is TGTGCCAGCACCCCGACCCTCACCGGGGAGCTGTTTTTT.

V and J are TRBV11-2 and TRBJ1-2; no firm D call. The CDR3 sequence is 13 residues long. The germline V gene encodes CDR1 SGHAT and CDR2 FQNNGV. V was trimmed by 5 bases and J by 3 bases, leaving 10 bases between them. The CDR3 nucleotides read TGTGCCAGCAGCCCAATTGCGGACTATGGCTACACCTTC. It encodes CASSPIADYGYTF.

CDR3 DNA: TGCGCCAGCAGCCCTTATTGGACTCACACCGGGGAGCTGTTTTTT. It specifies CASSPYWTHTGELFF. This chain uses TRBV4-1 with TRBJ2-2, with D perhaps matching TRBD2 (5 bases). Germline V gene data show CDR1 as MGHRA and CDR2 as YSYEKL. Trimming removed 4 bases at V and 3 bases at J, with 12 bases between. This CDR3 is built from 15 residues.

The rearrangement uses TRBV14 and TRBJ1-5; possible D gene TRBD1, 6 bases. Germline CDR1 reads SGHDN; CDR2 reads FVKESK. V lost 8 bases to trimming and J lost 7 bases, with 15 bases between them. The CDR3 is made up of 13 amino acids. Here the CDR3 reads CASGRYRGQPQHF. CDR3 nucleotide sequence: TGTGCCAGCGGCCGATATAGGGGGCAGCCCCAGCATTTT.

This chain uses TRBV11-1 with TRBJ2-7; D is possibly TRBD1 (6 bases). Per germline, CDR1 SGHAT and CDR2 FQDESV (reference sequence). With 5 bases removed from V and 3 bases from J, the gap between germline ends came to 20 bases. CDR3 length: 16 amino acids. The CDR3 loop reads CASSPLGLGGDYEQYF. Here the CDR3 DNA reads TGTGCCAGCAGCCCCCTTGGGCTAGGGGGAGACTACGAGCAGTACTTC.

This clone has just one count. The chain uses TRBV14 and TRBJ1-2, with unresolved D. Germline assignment: CDR1 SGHDN and CDR2 FVKESK. Trimming stripped 1 base from V and 4 bases from J, with 7 bases between. The CDR3 spans 13 residues. CDR3 sequence reads: CASSQGSGYGYTF. Here the CDR3 DNA reads TGTGCCAGCAGCCAAGGGTCCGGCTATGGCTACACCTTC.

The chain employs TRBV10-2 and TRBJ2-1; 13 bases line up with TRBD2. Trimming at V came to 4 bases and at J to 7 bases, leaving 1 base not matched to a gene. CDR3 length: 14 residues. Germline V gene data show CDR1 as WSHSY and CDR2 as SAAADI. Written as DNA, the CDR3 is TGCGCCAGCAGTGCGACTAGCGGGGGGAATGAGCAGTTCTTC. Translation gives CASSATSGGNEQFF.

The chain employs TRBV18 and TRBJ1-2; D is undetermined. Trimming left V 2 bases short and J 3 bases short, with 19 bases between. The CDR3 totals 17 residues. CDR1 and CDR2 (germline): KGHSH, LQKENI. The CDR3: CASSPGPVLNFDYGYTF. DNA for the CDR3: TGTGCCAGCTCACCAGGGCCAGTTCTAAACTTTGACTATGGCTACACCTTC. Combining the CDR3 with reference TRBV18 and TRBJ1-2 gives the whole variable domain NAGVMQNPRHLVRRRGQEARLRCSPMKGHSHVYWYRQLPEEGLKFMVYLQKENIIDESGMPKERFSAEFPKEGPSILRIQQVVRGDSAAYFCASSPGPVLNFDYGYTFGSGTRLTVV.

Of note for this clone: The junction and the germline gene differ at one end; a read error may be behind it. In the same sample, other DNA sequences code for this CDR3. The chain recombines TRBV5-4 with TRBJ1-2; D not resolved. This CDR3 spans 13 amino acids. The V gene's germline CDR1 is SGHNT and CDR2 YYREEE (reference sequence). For the CDR3, the DNA is TGTGCTAGCAGCTTGGACCAGATCTATGGCTACACCTTC. Translated: CASSLDQIYGYTF.

The chain joins TRBV28 to TRBJ1-1; possibly TRBD1 for D (6 bases). CDR1 MDHEN and CDR2 SYDVKM come from the germline V gene. CDR3 length: 12 amino acids. V was pared by 6 bases and J by 11 bases, with 16 bases between. The CDR3 nucleotides are TGTGCCAGCAGCTTAGCTGGCAGGGGTGCTTTCTTT. Its protein is CASSLAGRGAFF.